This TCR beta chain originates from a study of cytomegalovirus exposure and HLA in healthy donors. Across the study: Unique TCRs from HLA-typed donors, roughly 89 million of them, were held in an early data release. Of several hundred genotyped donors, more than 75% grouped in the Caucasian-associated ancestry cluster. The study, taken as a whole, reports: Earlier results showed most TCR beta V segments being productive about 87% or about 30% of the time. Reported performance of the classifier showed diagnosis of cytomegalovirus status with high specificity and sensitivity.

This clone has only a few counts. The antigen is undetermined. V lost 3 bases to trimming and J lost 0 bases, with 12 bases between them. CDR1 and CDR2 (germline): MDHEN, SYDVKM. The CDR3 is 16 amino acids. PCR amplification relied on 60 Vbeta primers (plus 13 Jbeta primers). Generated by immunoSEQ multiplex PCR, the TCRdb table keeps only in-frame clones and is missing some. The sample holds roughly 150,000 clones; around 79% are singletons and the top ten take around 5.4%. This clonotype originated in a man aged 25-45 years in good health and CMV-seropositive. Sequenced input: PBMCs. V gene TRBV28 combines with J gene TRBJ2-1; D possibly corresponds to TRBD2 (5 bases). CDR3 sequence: CASSFQPRGSYNEQFF. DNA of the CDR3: TGTGCCAGCAGTTTTCAGCCTCGGGGCTCCTACAATGAGCAGTTCTTC.